The 14 T cell receptor beta chains below come from one sample, sequenced in a study of T-cell memory formation after mild COVID-19. TCRdb redid the calling of the 5' RACE reads with MiXCR, one entry per CDR3 protein. Altogether 250,000 to 300,000 distinct CDR3 sequences are present, about 16% being singletons, with the ten largest covering roughly a fifth. The sequenced sample consisted of PBMCs or a T cell subset sorted from them (not recorded which). All receptors come from a man between 18 and 35 years old who had mild COVID-19 (a few samples of this study predate the infection). Cell type and time point are not known.

This clonotype was seen only a few times. DNA for the CDR3: TGTGCCACCAGTGAACAACGGACAGGGGCGGACAATGAGCAGTTCTTC. Its translation: CATSEQRTGADNEQFF. The chain is built from TRBV24-1 and TRBJ2-1; 9 positions agree with TRBD1. Germline lookup yields CDR1 KGHDR and CDR2 SFDVKD. The CDR3 extends over 16 amino acids. J gave up 5 bases and V 4 bases, and 8 bases lay outside the gene matches.

There are a few counts of this clonotype. This rearrangement joins TRBV4-1 to TRBJ2-5; unclear D gene. Germline V gene lookup returns CDR1 MGHRA and CDR2 YSYEKL. Trimming pared 4 bases from V and 2 bases from J, leaving 8 bases between. CDR3 length equals 13 residues. The CDR3 sequence: CASSLTEQETQYF. Here the CDR3 DNA reads TGCGCCAGCAGCCTTACTGAACAAGAGACCCAGTACTTC.

The chain uses TRBV9 and TRBJ2-1, with D perhaps matching TRBD2 (6 bases). Germline lookup yields CDR1 SGDLS and CDR2 YYNGEE. This CDR3 is 14 amino acids long. Between the trimmed V and J ends, which lost 0 bases and 5 bases, there was a span of 9 bases. This CDR3 reads CASSVELADNEQFF. The CDR3 nucleotides read TGTGCCAGCAGCGTAGAACTAGCCGACAATGAGCAGTTCTTC. Variable domain in full (rest from reference TRBV9 and TRBJ2-1): DSGVTQTPKHLITATGQRVTLRCSPRSGDLSVYWYQQSLDQGLQFLIQYYNGEERAKGNILERFSAQQFPDLHSELNLSSLELGDSALYFCASSVELADNEQFFGPGTRLTVL.

This clonotype was observed a few times. The V call is TRBV4-2, the J call TRBJ2-1; possible D gene TRBD1, 5 bases. Germline V gene data show CDR1 as LGHNA and CDR2 as YNFKEQ. V was trimmed by 2 bases and J by 10 bases, leaving 15 bases between them. CDR3 length equals 14 residues. The DNA for the CDR3 is TGTGCCAGCAGCCAACTCAGGGAAGGCTGGGAGCAGTTCTTC. Its protein is CASSQLREGWEQFF.

The V gene is TRBV5-4, the J gene TRBJ2-7; TRBD2 matches 12 bases. This CDR3 spans 15 amino acids. Germline loops: CDR1 SGHNT, CDR2 YYREEE (reference sequence). Trimming took 0 bases from V and 7 from J; bases not matched to a gene: 5. CDR3 in amino acids: CASSLGLAGAGEQYV. The CDR3 region has the DNA TGTGCCAGCAGCTTGGGACTAGCGGGGGCCGGGGAGCAGTACGTC.

V usage is TRBV4-1 and J usage is TRBJ2-1; D is possibly TRBD2 (6 bases). CDR3 length: 16 residues. Trimming took off 1 base at V and 0 bases at J, with 10 bases between the two ends. The germline CDR1 and CDR2 sequences are MGHRA and YSYEKL. CDR3 residues: CASSQARGNSYNEQFF. The CDR3 bases are TGCGCCAGCAGCCAAGCCCGGGGGAACTCCTACAATGAGCAGTTCTTC.

This clonotype was seen a handful of times. The gene calls are TRBV6-5 and TRBJ1-4; D not certain. Trimming pared 6 bases from V and 4 bases from J, leaving 9 bases between. Germline CDR1 MNHEY, CDR2 SVGAGI. There are 13 residues in the CDR3. The chain's CDR3 is CASRDVFNEKLFF. In DNA form, the CDR3 reads TGTGCCAGCAGGGACGTCTTTAATGAAAAACTGTTTTTT.

The chain joins TRBV30 to TRBJ2-3; 15 bases line up with TRBD2. J lost 7 bases, V lost 1 base, and 6 bases had no gene match. CDR1 GTSNPN and CDR2 SVGIG come from the germline V gene (reference sequence). The CDR3 covers 16 residues. This chain's CDR3 is CAWSGKGLAGGYTQYF. The CDR3, as DNA: TGTGCCTGGAGTGGAAAGGGACTAGCGGGGGGATATACGCAGTATTTT.

This chain links TRBV27 with TRBJ2-7, with 9 bases identical to TRBD2. V lost 4 bases, J lost 2 bases, and 6 bases stayed unmatched. Germline values: CDR1 MNHEY, CDR2 SMNVEV (reference sequence). This CDR3 region has 15 residues. CDR3 protein: CASSYKAGGAYEQYF. The CDR3 DNA is TGTGCCAGCAGTTATAAAGCGGGGGGCGCCTACGAGCAGTACTTC.

The chain has TRBV7-3 and TRBJ2-5; TRBD2 is a possible D gene (5 bases). The germline gives CDR1 SGHTA, CDR2 FQGTGA. This CDR3 is 14 amino acids long. V was shortened by 5 bases and J by 0 bases, with 10 bases between the two germline ends. CDR3 nucleotides: TGTGCCAGCAGCCCCTCCGGGAACCAAGAGACCCAGTACTTC. As protein: CASSPSGNQETQYF.

This clonotype was counted many times. The CDR3 here is CSVELGRGRPEGYTF. The CDR3 nucleotides are TGCAGCGTTGAGTTAGGAAGGGGACGTCCTGAAGGCTACACCTTC. The chain joins TRBV29-1 to TRBJ1-2, with D perhaps TRBD1 (5 bases). Trimming left V 3 bases short and J 8 bases short, with 22 bases between. The CDR3 loop spans 15 amino acids. Germline V gene sequence: CDR1 SQVTM, CDR2 ANQGSEA. The complete variable domain, with remaining parts taken from reference TRBV29-1 and TRBJ1-2, reads SAVISQKPSRDICQRGTSLTIQCQVDSQVTMMFWYRQQPGQSLTLIATANQGSEATYESGFVIDKFPISRPNLTFSTLTVSNMSPEDSSIYLCSVELGRGRPEGYTFGSGTRLTVV.

The genes are TRBV6-5 and TRBJ1-4, with 8 bases aligning to TRBD1. The ends lost 6 bases at V and 5 bases at J; junction bases unmatched: 5. The CDR3 spans 14 residues. The germline V gene has CDR1 MNHEY and CDR2 SVGAGI. The CDR3 loop reads CASSQTGENEKLFF. The CDR3 coding sequence is TGTGCCAGCAGCCAGACAGGGGAGAATGAAAAACTGTTTTTT.

The V call is TRBV7-9, the J call TRBJ1-2; tentative D call: TRBD1 (6 bases). The germline V gene has CDR1 SEHNR and CDR2 FQNEAQ (reference sequence). V gave up 2 bases and J gave up 7 bases, with 11 bases separating them. CDR3 size: 13 residues. The CDR3 coding sequence is TGTGCCAGCAGCTTAATGGGGGCGGCTGGCTACACCTTC. Protein sequence: CASSLMGAAGYTF.

The chain employs TRBV12-3 or TRBV12-4 and TRBJ1-6; D not resolved. This CDR3 is built from 16 residues. Trimming shortened V by 7 bases and J by 6 bases, and 19 bases separated the two germline ends. This chain's CDR3 is CASKASRPLFNSPLHF. DNA of the CDR3: TGTGCCAGCAAGGCCAGCCGGCCACTTTTTAATTCACCCCTCCACTTT.